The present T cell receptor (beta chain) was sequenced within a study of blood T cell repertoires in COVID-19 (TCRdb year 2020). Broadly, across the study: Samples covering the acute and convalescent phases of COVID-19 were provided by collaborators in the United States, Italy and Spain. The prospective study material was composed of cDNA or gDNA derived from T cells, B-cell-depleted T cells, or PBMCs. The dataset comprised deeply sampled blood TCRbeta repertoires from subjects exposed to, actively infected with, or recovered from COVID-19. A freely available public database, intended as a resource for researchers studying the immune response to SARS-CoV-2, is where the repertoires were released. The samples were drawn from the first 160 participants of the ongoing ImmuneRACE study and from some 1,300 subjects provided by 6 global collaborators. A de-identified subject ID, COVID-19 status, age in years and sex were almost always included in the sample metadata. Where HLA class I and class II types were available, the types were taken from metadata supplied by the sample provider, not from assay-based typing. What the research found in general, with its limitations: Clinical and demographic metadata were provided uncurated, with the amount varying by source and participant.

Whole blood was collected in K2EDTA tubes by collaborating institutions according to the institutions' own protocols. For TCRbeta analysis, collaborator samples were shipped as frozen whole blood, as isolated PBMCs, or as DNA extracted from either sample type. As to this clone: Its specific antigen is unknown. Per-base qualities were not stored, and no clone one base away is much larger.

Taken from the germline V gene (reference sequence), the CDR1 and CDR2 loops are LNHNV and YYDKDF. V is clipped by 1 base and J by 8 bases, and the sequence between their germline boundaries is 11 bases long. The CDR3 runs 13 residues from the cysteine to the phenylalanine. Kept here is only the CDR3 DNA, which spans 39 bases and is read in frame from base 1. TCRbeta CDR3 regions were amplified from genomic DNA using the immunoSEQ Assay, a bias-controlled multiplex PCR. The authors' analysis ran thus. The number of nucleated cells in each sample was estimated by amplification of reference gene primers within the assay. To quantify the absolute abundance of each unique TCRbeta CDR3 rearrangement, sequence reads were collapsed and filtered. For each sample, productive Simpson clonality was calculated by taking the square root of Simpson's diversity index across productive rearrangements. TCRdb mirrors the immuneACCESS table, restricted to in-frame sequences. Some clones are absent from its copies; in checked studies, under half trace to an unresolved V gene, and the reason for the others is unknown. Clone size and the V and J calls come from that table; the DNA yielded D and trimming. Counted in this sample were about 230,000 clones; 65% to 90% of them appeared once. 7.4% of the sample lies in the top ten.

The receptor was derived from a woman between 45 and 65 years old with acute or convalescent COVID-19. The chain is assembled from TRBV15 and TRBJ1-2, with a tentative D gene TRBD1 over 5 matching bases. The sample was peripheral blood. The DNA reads TGTGCCACCAGCAGAGTCCAGGGCGGAGGCTACACCTTC. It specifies CATSRVQGGGYTF.